Listed below are T cell receptor beta chains from one sample, sequenced in a study of cytomegalovirus exposure and HLA in healthy donors. Sequencing was performed with immunoSEQ multiplex PCR; in TCRdb, only in-frame clones are kept and a portion is missing. Seen here are 130,000 to 150,000 clones, roughly nine tenths observed once, and the top ten hold less than 3%. The sample comprised PBMCs. The receptor set was obtained from a man aged 18 to 30 in good health and CMV-seronegative. Both conserved end residues are trimmed from each CDR3. The order of the fields is V gene, CDR3 protein.

v_gene: TRBV27
CDR3aa: ASSSYDRPTYEQY

v_gene: TRBV28
CDR3aa: ASSPAGGDSGANVLT

v_gene: TRBV11-2
CDR3aa: ASSSLTYEQY

v_gene: TRBV30
CDR3aa: AWSAGGTRESSGNTIY

v_gene: TRBV10-3
CDR3aa: AISRYGTSGQETQY

v_gene: TRBV5-1
CDR3aa: ASSFLTATEAF

v_gene: TRBV7-9
CDR3aa: ASSLVGGGETQY

v_gene: TRBV4-3
CDR3aa: ASSQDTANNEQF

v_gene: TRBV9
CDR3aa: ASSHRGNTEAF

v_gene: TRBV7-2
CDR3aa: ASSQGVRTEAF

v_gene: TRBV2
CDR3aa: ARQGRGNEKLF

v_gene: TRBV9
CDR3aa: ASSPLPGGNEQF

v_gene: TRBV5-1
CDR3aa: ASSSIQSYGYT

v_gene: TRBV2
CDR3aa: ATRTGSTNEKLF

v_gene: TRBV28
CDR3aa: ASSFAGSLEAF

v_gene: TRBV12-5
CDR3aa: ASEGLADEQY

v_gene: TRBV29-1
CDR3aa: SVEGDRDNEQF

v_gene: TRBV19
CDR3aa: ASSIDRGYEQY

v_gene: TRBV15
CDR3aa: ATSPRTSGYEQY

v_gene: TRBV7-2
CDR3aa: ASSLQAAYSYNEQF

v_gene: TRBV7-8
CDR3aa: ASSFGQGARQPQH

v_gene: TRBV25-1
CDR3aa: ASRETVRDGYT

v_gene: TRBV7-8
CDR3aa: ASSSGLEAYYEQY

v_gene: TRBV7-9
CDR3aa: ASSLGTSSYNEQF

v_gene: TRBV29-1
CDR3aa: SVGTSGTSEQY

v_gene: TRBV6-5
CDR3aa: ASSRTGYTEAF

v_gene: TRBV2
CDR3aa: ASSDWAGDSQPQH

v_gene: TRBV28
CDR3aa: ASSSGNTEAF

v_gene: TRBV21-1
CDR3aa: ASSKVGNSTSSNQPQH

v_gene: TRBV2
CDR3aa: ASTGDSSYNEQF

v_gene: TRBV19
CDR3aa: ASSIGGGTSYNEQF

v_gene: TRBV12-5
CDR3aa: ASGPQTGVQPQH

v_gene: TRBV7-9
CDR3aa: ASSVGTGGYTEAF

v_gene: TRBV27
CDR3aa: ASRGLNYGYT

v_gene: TRBV5-1
CDR3aa: ASSLVERSLYEQY

v_gene: TRBV5-1
CDR3aa: ASSLETGLNTEAF

v_gene: TRBV12-5
CDR3aa: ASGHDKSYEQY

v_gene: TRBV29-1
CDR3aa: SVAQSGGETQY

v_gene: TRBV7-9
CDR3aa: ASSRPTGSSYNEQF

v_gene: TRBV7-8
CDR3aa: ASSSLGSGGPGELF

v_gene: TRBV19
CDR3aa: ASKLEGNYGYT